This paragraph reports one T cell receptor beta chain. What it binds is unknown. Looked up from germline, CDR1 is SGHAT and CDR2 is FQNNGV. V lost 0 bases, J lost 8 bases, and 13 bases lay in between. This CDR3 is 14 amino acids long. The data originate from a study of T cell clonotyping in hematopoietic cell transplantation. In the study overall: Pretransplant recipient samples were taken after cytoreduction.

Assay used: immunoSEQ multiplex PCR; TCRdb lists only in-frame clones, some missing. The sample holds roughly 45,000 clones; approximately 90% are singletons and the top ten take 5.9%. Study-wide results and caveats: Pathologically expanded recipient clonotypes increased progressively from day 30 to day 180 as diversity fell. At the given depth, recipient repertoires were over 97% de novo clonotypes.

Time point noted: recipient sample about 28 days before transplant, after cytoreduction. The chain joins TRBV11-2 to TRBJ1-2; the D gene is possibly TRBD1 (5 bases). This TCR came from a man in his 60s with biphenotypic leukemia. Some clones in this sample may be carry-over from other donors' samples. Specimen: peripheral blood mononuclear cells, collected before stem cell transplant. CDR3 loop: CASSLDGLGEGYTF. The CDR3 DNA reads TGTGCCAGCAGCTTAGATGGCCTGGGGGAAGGCTACACCTTC.